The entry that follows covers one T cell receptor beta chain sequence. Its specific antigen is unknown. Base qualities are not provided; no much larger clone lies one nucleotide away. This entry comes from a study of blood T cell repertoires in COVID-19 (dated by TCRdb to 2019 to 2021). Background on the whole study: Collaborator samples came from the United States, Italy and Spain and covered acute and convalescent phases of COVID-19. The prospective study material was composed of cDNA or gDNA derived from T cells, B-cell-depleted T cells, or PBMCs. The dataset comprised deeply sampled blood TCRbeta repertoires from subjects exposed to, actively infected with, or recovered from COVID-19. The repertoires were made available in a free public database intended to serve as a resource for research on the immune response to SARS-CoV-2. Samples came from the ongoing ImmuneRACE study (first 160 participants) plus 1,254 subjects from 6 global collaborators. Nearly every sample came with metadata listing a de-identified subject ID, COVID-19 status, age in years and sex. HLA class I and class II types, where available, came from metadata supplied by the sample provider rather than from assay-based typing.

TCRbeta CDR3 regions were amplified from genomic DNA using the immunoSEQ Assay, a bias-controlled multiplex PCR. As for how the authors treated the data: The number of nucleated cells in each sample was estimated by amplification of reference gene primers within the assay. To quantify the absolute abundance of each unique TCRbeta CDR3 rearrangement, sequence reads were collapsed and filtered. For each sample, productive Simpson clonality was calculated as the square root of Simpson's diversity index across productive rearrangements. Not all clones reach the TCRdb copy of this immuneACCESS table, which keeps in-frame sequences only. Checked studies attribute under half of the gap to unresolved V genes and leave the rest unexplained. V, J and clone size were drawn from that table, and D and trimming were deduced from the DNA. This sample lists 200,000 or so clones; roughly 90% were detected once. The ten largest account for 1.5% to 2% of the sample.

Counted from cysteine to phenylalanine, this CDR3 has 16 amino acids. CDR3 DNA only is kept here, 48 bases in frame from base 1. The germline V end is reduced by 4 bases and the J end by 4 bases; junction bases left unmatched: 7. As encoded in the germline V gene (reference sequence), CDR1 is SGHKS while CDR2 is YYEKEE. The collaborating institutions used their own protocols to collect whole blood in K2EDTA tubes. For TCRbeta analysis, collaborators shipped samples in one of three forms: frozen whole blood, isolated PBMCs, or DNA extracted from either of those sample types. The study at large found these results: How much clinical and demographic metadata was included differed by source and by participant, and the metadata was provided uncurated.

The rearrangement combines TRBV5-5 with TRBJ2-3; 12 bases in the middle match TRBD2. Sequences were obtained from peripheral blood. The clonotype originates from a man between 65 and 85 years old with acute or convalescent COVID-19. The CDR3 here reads CASSLGLAGWPDTQYF. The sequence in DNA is TGTGCCAGCAGCCTTGGACTAGCGGGATGGCCAGATACGCAGTATTTT.